This paragraph covers one T cell receptor (beta chain) sequence. In terms of age and location, participants ranged from about 18 to 90 years and lived in approximately 26 US areas. Recovered status applied to Cohort 3 donors who had two consecutive negative PCRs. It also applied to those with clearance or with symptom resolution. Assay: immunoSEQ multiplex PCR; the TCRdb copy retains only in-frame clones and omits some. The profile covers approximately 440,000 clones, with roughly 87% appearing a single time and about 0.6% taken by the ten largest. Looked up from germline, CDR1 is SGHAT and CDR2 is FQNNGV. V gave up 0 bases and J gave up 7 bases, with 18 bases separating them. The CDR3 has 16 residues. This sample was included in a study of blood T cell repertoires in COVID-19. Across the whole study: Samples taken during acute and convalescent COVID-19 were collected in the United States, Italy and Spain.

The receptor comes from a man between 18 and 29 years old who had recovered from COVID-19. Sequencing was performed on PBMCs or T cells enriched from blood (not recorded which). The rearrangement links TRBV11-2 to TRBJ1-2; D is perhaps TRBD1 (5 bases). This CDR3 is CASSLDGGLSPGGYTF. In DNA, the CDR3 is TGTGCCAGCAGCTTAGATGGGGGACTCTCGCCGGGTGGCTACACCTTC.